This is a list of T cell receptor beta chains from one sample in a study of vaccination and CD4 T cells after COVID-19. TCRdb reprocessed the PCR reads with MiXCR, giving one entry per CDR3 protein. The table records about 7,600 distinct CDR3 sequences, about 50% of them present only once. These receptors have no identified antigens. Material: CD4+ T cells from blood, cultured in vitro. All receptors come from a human donor in good health. Both conserved end residues are part of each CDR3. The D gene is left open where the match is weak. Clone size is stated in some rows and not others, as once, few, many or a class when expanded.

size | J | V | D | CDR3 | DNA
few | TRBJ2-3 | TRBV6-1 | TRBD2 | CASRRLAGGPLVTDTQYF | TGTGCCAGCAGACGACTAGCGGGAGGGCCTTTAGTCACAGATACGCAGTATTTT
- | TRBJ2-7 | TRBV12-3/TRBV12-4 | TRBD2 | CASSFWERGPYEQYF | TGTGCCAGCAGTTTTTGGGAGCGGGGGCCGTACGAGCAGTACTTC
- | TRBJ2-7 | TRBV7-2 | TRBD1 | CASSLGQGSFPYEQYF | TGTGCCAGCAGCTTAGGACAGGGAAGCTTCCCCTACGAGCAGTACTTC
- | TRBJ2-1 | TRBV6-2/TRBV6-3 | - | CASGAASPDEQFF | TGTGCCAGCGGGGCAGCATCGCCGGATGAGCAGTTCTTC
few | TRBJ1-1 | TRBV5-1 | - | CASSVGGARNTEAFF | TGCGCCAGCAGCGTGGGGGGGGCACGGAACACTGAAGCTTTCTTT
- | TRBJ1-2 | TRBV10-3 | - | CAISDVGSYGYTF | TGTGCCATCAGTGACGTGGGCAGCTATGGCTACACCTTC
- | TRBJ2-5 | TRBV19 | TRBD2 | CASSLDTSGSWVKTQYF | TGTGCCAGTAGTCTCGACACTAGCGGGAGTTGGGTAAAGACCCAGTACTTC
- | TRBJ2-2 | TRBV5-4 | - | CASSLALKAGELFF | TGTGCCAGCAGCTTGGCCCTCAAGGCCGGGGAGCTGTTTTTT
- | TRBJ1-1 | TRBV25-1 | - | CASSDSIPRNTEAFF | TGTGCCAGCAGTGATTCAATTCCGCGGAACACTGAAGCTTTCTTT
- | TRBJ2-7 | TRBV27 | - | CASSFSGRRVGGYEQYF | TGTGCCAGCAGTTTTTCAGGGAGACGGGTGGGAGGCTACGAGCAGTACTTC
few | TRBJ2-1 | TRBV20-1 | TRBD2 | CSARDPRLADNEQFF | TGCAGTGCTAGAGATCCAAGACTAGCCGACAATGAGCAGTTCTTC
- | TRBJ1-2 | TRBV6-1 | - | CASSGWQADGYTF | TGTGCCAGCAGTGGATGGCAGGCAGATGGCTACACCTTC
- | TRBJ2-3 | TRBV30 | TRBD2 | CAWSAGLAASTDTQYF | TGTGCCTGGAGCGCCGGACTAGCTGCTAGCACAGATACGCAGTATTTT
once | TRBJ1-1 | TRBV12-3/TRBV12-4 | TRBD1 | CATTGGLNTEAFF | TGTGCCACCACAGGGGGATTGAACACTGAAGCTTTCTTT
- | TRBJ1-2 | TRBV27 | - | CASSPTTIFNYGYTF | TGTGCCAGCAGTCCTACGACAATTTTCAACTATGGCTACACCTTC
- | TRBJ2-2 | TRBV6-5 | - | CASSYSHAGTGELFF | TGTGCCAGCAGTTACTCTCATGCGGGCACCGGGGAGCTGTTTTTT
- | TRBJ2-3 | TRBV27 | TRBD1 | CASSLGDRDTQYF | TGTGCCAGCAGTTTAGGGGACAGGGATACGCAGTATTTT
- | TRBJ2-2 | TRBV5-4 | - | CASSNGRRAGELFF | TGTGCCAGCAGCAATGGAAGGCGGGCCGGGGAGCTGTTTTTT
- | TRBJ2-1 | TRBV7-2 | - | CASSLDPNRYNEQFF | TGTGCCAGCAGCTTAGACCCCAATAGGTACAATGAGCAGTTCTTC
- | TRBJ1-2 | TRBV6-1 | - | CASSPDSSHGYTF | TGTGCCAGCTCCCCGGACAGCAGCCATGGCTACACCTTC
- | TRBJ2-1 | TRBV7-8 | - | CASSLAAVRGYNEQFF | TGTGCCAGCAGCTTAGCGGCTGTCAGGGGCTACAATGAGCAGTTCTTC
- | TRBJ1-3 | TRBV6-2/TRBV6-3 | - | CATSNRNTIYF | TGTGCCACCAGCAATCGAAACACCATATATTTT
- | TRBJ1-2 | TRBV6-5 | TRBD1 | CASSYTGTADGYTF | TGTGCCAGCAGTTACACCGGGACAGCAGATGGCTACACCTTC
- | TRBJ2-5 | TRBV20-1 | TRBD2 | CSVRHTRSSGRAFGETQYF | TGCAGTGTCAGACACACCCGGAGTAGCGGGAGGGCCTTTGGAGAGACCCAGTACTTC
few | TRBJ2-2 | TRBV2 | - | CASTGSSALTGELFF | TGTGCCAGCACGGGGTCTAGCGCACTTACCGGGGAGCTGTTTTTT
few | TRBJ1-2 | TRBV20-1 | - | CSASRGANGYTF | TGCAGTGCTAGTAGGGGGGCCAATGGCTACACCTTC
- | TRBJ2-3 | TRBV12-3/TRBV12-4 | - | CASSLAHRGGTQYF | TGTGCCAGCAGTTTAGCGCATAGGGGAGGTACGCAGTATTTT
few | TRBJ2-4 | TRBV11-2 | TRBD2 | CASSLGGGIGMAKNIQYF | TGTGCCAGCAGCTTAGGGGGAGGGATTGGAATGGCCAAAAACATTCAGTACTTC
- | TRBJ1-4 | TRBV6-2/TRBV6-3 | TRBD1 | CASRGHGTGNEKLFF | TGTGCCAGCCGGGGTCATGGGACAGGGAATGAAAAACTGTTTTTT
- | TRBJ2-5 | TRBV9 | - | CASSVGQRQETQYF | TGTGCCAGCAGCGTAGGACAGAGACAAGAGACCCAGTACTTC
few | TRBJ2-7 | TRBV20-1 | - | CSARDRVEQYF | TGCAGTGCTAGAGACCGGGTCGAGCAGTACTTC
- | TRBJ1-5 | TRBV20-1 | TRBD1 | CSAHKLQGAQQPQHF | TGCAGTGCTCACAAGCTACAGGGGGCACAACAGCCCCAGCATTTT
- | TRBJ2-2 | TRBV7-2 | TRBD1 | CASRRTGEPTGELFF | TGTGCCAGCAGACGAACAGGGGAACCCACCGGGGAGCTGTTTTTT
few | TRBJ2-5 | TRBV20-1 | - | CSARGGAGETQYF | TGCAGTGCTAGAGGGGGGGCTGGGGAGACCCAGTACTTC
- | TRBJ2-3 | TRBV2 | - | CASSISTTDTQYF | TGTGCCAGCAGTATATCTACGACAGATACGCAGTATTTT
- | TRBJ1-2 | TRBV2 | - | CASSARQETYYGYTF | TGTGCCAGCAGTGCCCGACAGGAAACCTACTATGGCTACACCTTC
large | TRBJ1-1 | TRBV7-8 | - | CASSPYRNTEAFF | TGTGCCAGCAGCCCGTATAGAAACACTGAAGCTTTCTTT